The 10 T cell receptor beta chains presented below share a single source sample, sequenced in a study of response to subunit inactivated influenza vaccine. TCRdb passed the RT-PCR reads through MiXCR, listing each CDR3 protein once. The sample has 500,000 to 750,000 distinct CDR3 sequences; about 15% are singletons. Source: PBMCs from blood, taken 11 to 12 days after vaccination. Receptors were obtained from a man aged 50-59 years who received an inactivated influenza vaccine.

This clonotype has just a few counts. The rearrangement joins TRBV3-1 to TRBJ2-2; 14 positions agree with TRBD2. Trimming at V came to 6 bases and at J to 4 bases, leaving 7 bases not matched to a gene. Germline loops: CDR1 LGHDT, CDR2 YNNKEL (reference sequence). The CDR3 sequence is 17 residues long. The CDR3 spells CASRRGLAGGGTGELFF. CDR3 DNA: TGTGCCAGCAGGCGTGGACTAGCGGGAGGAGGCACCGGGGAGCTGTTTTTT. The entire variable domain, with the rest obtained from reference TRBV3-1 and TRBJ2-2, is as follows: DTAVSQTPKYLVTQMGNDKSIKCEQNLGHDTMYWYKQDSKKFLKIMFSYNNKELIINETVPNRFSPKSPDKAHLNLHINSLELGDSAVYFCASRRGLAGGGTGELFFGEGSRLTVL.

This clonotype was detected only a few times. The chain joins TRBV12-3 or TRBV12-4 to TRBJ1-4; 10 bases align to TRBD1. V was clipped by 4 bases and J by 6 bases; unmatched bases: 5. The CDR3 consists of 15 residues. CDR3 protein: CASSSTGGGYEKLFF. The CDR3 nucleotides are TGTGCCAGCAGTTCGACAGGGGGCGGATATGAAAAACTGTTTTTT.

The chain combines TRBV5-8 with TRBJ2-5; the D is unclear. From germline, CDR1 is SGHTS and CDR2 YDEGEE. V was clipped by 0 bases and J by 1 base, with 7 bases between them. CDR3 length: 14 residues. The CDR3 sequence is CASSLVAVQETQYF. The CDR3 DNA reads TGTGCCAGCAGCTTGGTGGCAGTCCAAGAGACCCAGTACTTC. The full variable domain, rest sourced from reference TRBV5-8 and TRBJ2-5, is EAGVTQSPTHLIKTRGQQATLRCSPISGHTSVYWYQQALGLGLQFLLWYDEGEERNRGNFPPRFSGRQFPNYSSELNVNALELEDSALYLCASSLVAVQETQYFGPGTRLLVL.

Here the CDR3 DNA reads TGCGCCAGCAGCGGCGGGGGACAGGATGCGGTCCACGAGCAGTACTTC. It is translated as CASSGGGQDAVHEQYF. The chain joins TRBV5-1 to TRBJ2-7; possibly TRBD1 for D (8 bases). Trimming cost V 4 bases and J 5 bases, with 22 bases left between them. This CDR3 has 16 amino acids. CDR1 and CDR2 from the germline V gene are SGHRS and YFSETQ. The variable domain in full, with the rest retrieved from reference TRBV5-1 and TRBJ2-7, is KAGVTQTPRYLIKTRGQQVTLSCSPISGHRSVSWYQQTPGQGLQFLFEYFSETQRNKGNFPGRFSGRQFSNSRSEMNVSTLELGDSALYLCASSGGGQDAVHEQYFGPGTRLTVT.

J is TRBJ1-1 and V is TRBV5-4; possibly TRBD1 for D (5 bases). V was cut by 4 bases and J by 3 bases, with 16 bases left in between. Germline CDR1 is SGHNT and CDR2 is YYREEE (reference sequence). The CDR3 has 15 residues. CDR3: CASSLVGGDDTEAFF. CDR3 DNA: TGTGCCAGCAGCCTAGTTGGGGGGGACGACACTGAAGCTTTCTTT.

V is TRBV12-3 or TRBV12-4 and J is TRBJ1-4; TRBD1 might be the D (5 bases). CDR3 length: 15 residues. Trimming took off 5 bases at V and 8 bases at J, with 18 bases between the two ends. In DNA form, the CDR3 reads TGTGCCAGCAGTCCCGGGGTACGGGGCGAGGAAAAACTGTTTTTT. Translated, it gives CASSPGVRGEEKLFF.

CDR3 nucleotide sequence: TGTGCCAGCTCACCACCGGGAGGACGGGACGAAAAACTGTTTTTT. This codes for CASSPPGGRDEKLFF. The chain recombines TRBV18 with TRBJ1-4, with D perhaps TRBD1 (5 bases). CDR1 KGHSH and CDR2 LQKENI come from the germline V gene. This CDR3 region has 15 residues. V was clipped by 0 bases and J by 8 bases, with 13 bases between them.

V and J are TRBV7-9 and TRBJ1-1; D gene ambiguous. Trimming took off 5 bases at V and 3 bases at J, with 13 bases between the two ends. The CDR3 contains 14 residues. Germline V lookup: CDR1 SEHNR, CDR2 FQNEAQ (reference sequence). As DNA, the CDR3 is TGTGCCAGCAGCCCCCCTGCGGTGTACACTGAAGCTTTCTTT. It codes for CASSPPAVYTEAFF.

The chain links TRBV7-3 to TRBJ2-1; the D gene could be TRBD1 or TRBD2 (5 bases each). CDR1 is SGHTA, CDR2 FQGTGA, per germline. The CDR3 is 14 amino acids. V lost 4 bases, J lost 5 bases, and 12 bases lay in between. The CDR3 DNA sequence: TGTGCCAGCAGCTCGGGACCTTATAACAATGAGCAGTTCTTC. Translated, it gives CASSSGPYNNEQFF.

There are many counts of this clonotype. The chain's CDR3 is CASSWGAGRYNEQFF. DNA for the CDR3: TGCGCCAGCAGCTGGGGGGCAGGGAGGTACAATGAGCAGTTCTTC. The J gene is TRBJ2-1, the V gene TRBV5-1; D is possibly TRBD1 or TRBD2 (6 bases each). CDR1 SGHRS and CDR2 YFSETQ come from the germline V gene. The ends were cut back, 3 bases at V and 4 bases at J, with 14 bases in the middle. The CDR3 sequence is 15 residues long.